These T cell receptor beta chains were read from a single sample in a study of blood T cells in healthy people across ages. TCRdb re-derived calls from the 5' RACE reads in MiXCR, one entry per CDR3 protein. This sample has approximately 1,000,000 distinct CDR3 sequences, with 35% to 40% found just once. Material: blood. These receptors came from a man aged 18 to 30 in good health. Each CDR3 is given with its conserved first and last residue. Clone sizes are given selectively: once, few, many, or a class where the clone is expanded.

CDR3aa	v_gene	j_gene	abundance
CAWREDDSNNSPLHF	TRBV30	TRBJ1-6	.
CSARDPLAGSVELFF	TRBV20-1	TRBJ2-2	.
CATSRNEEYSPLHF	TRBV15	TRBJ1-6	once
CASRKGRGNTGELFF	TRBV7-3	TRBJ2-2	.
CASSCGAGPYNEQFF	TRBV6-5	TRBJ2-1	.
CASSLDSVGGTEAFF	TRBV5-5	TRBJ1-1	.
CATSTTQETQYF	TRBV15	TRBJ2-5	many
CSTLRGRGPNEKLFF	TRBV20-1	TRBJ1-4	.
CASSNRGYTGELFF	TRBV6-2/TRBV6-3	TRBJ2-2	.
CASAEIIVRRDTEAFF	TRBV11-1	TRBJ1-1	few
CTWSPKTSSANEQFF	TRBV30	TRBJ2-1	.
CASSLDRQMNTEAFF	TRBV5-1	TRBJ1-1	few
CASSYSDDPYGYTF	TRBV6-5	TRBJ1-2	.
CAISYSGLAVTGELFF	TRBV10-3	TRBJ2-2	.
CASSFNAQPNTEAFF	TRBV12-3/TRBV12-4	TRBJ1-1	.
CASSDRALHTDTQYF	TRBV19	TRBJ2-3	.
CASSEVTDWQPQHF	TRBV2	TRBJ1-5	.
CSARIDWGETQYF	TRBV20-1	TRBJ2-5	few
CASSSPGYETQYF	TRBV7-9	TRBJ2-5	few
CASSESGLGNEQFF	TRBV6-1	TRBJ2-1	.
CASSADRVNTEAFF	TRBV5-1	TRBJ1-1	few
CASSSSGGGGTEAFF	TRBV6-5	TRBJ1-1	few
CASSFFSGTGMNTEAFF	TRBV27	TRBJ1-1	few
CASSGGTSYNSPLHF	TRBV28	TRBJ1-6	.
CASSLGGTGENGYTF	TRBV7-9	TRBJ1-2	few
CASRQAGDEKLFF	TRBV6-2/TRBV6-3	TRBJ1-4	.
CSVEDRVGNNQETQYF	TRBV29-1	TRBJ2-5	few
CAISAYKATEAFF	TRBV10-3	TRBJ1-1	.
CASADKANYGYTF	TRBV2	TRBJ1-2	few
CASSLVAGRDTQYF	TRBV5-1	TRBJ2-3	.
CASSPYRGTGTGELFF	TRBV9	TRBJ2-2	.
CASSPTGRSYNEQFF	TRBV12-3/TRBV12-4	TRBJ2-1	.
CSATTGVGHGYTF	TRBV20-1	TRBJ1-2	.
CASSQPPGRTHHSNQLQHF	TRBV7-2	TRBJ1-5	.
CSARTETGGLTDTQYF	TRBV20-1	TRBJ2-3	.
CASSYPGQGSHEQYF	TRBV5-5	TRBJ2-7	many
CSAFSGVEYNEQFF	TRBV20-1	TRBJ2-1	few
CASSSDRGQGVHEQYF	TRBV7-8	.	.
CASSAGTRFSYEQYF	TRBV9	TRBJ2-7	.
CSARDLGTEAFF	TRBV20-1	TRBJ1-1	few
CASSPHGTQYF	TRBV6-2/TRBV6-3	TRBJ2-3	.
CASSQDHGRTYGYTF	TRBV4-2	TRBJ1-2	.
CASRPPGTAYGYTF	TRBV6-2/TRBV6-3	TRBJ1-2	few
CASRNPGQKRGRAEKLFF	TRBV7-8	TRBJ1-4	.
CASSQDPVGGNYEQYF	TRBV4-1	TRBJ2-7	.
CSAASGTGSPEAFF	TRBV20-1	TRBJ1-1	few
CAISDQTGRSDTQYF	TRBV10-3	TRBJ2-3	.
CASRGQSHTEAFF	TRBV12-3/TRBV12-4	TRBJ1-1	.
CASSLLIGGTANEKLFF	TRBV7-9	TRBJ1-4	few
CASSRTSGGAMDTQYF	TRBV18	TRBJ2-3	.
CASRPTGDCNQPQHF	TRBV28	TRBJ1-5	once
CASSLAGTPNQPQHF	TRBV5-6	TRBJ1-5	.
CASSQVDSPSYTF	TRBV4-1	TRBJ1-2	.
CASSASIGYTF	TRBV25-1	TRBJ1-2	.
CASSARTGMGNIQYF	TRBV5-1	TRBJ2-4	.
CASSQLTGTTKSNTDTQYF	TRBV2	TRBJ2-3	few
CSGRETTEAFF	TRBV20-1	TRBJ1-1	.
CASHPSGVLNQPQHF	TRBV28	TRBJ1-5	few
CASSAIQDNEQFF	TRBV9	TRBJ2-1	.
CASSHLRAGLYEKLFF	TRBV4-3	TRBJ1-4	once